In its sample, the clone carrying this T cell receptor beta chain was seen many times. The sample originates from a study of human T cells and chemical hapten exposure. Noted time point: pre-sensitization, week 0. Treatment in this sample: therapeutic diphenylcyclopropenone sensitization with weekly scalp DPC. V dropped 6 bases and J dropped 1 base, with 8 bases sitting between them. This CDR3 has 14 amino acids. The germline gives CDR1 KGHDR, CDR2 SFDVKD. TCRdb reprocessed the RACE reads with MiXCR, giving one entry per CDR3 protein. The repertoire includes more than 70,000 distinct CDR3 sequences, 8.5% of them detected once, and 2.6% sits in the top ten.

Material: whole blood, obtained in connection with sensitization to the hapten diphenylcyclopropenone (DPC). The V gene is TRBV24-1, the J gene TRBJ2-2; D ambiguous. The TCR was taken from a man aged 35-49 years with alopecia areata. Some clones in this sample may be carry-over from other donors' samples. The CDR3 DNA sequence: TGTGCCACCAGTCCTGTAGGGAACACCGGGGAGCTGTTTTTT. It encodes CATSPVGNTGELFF.